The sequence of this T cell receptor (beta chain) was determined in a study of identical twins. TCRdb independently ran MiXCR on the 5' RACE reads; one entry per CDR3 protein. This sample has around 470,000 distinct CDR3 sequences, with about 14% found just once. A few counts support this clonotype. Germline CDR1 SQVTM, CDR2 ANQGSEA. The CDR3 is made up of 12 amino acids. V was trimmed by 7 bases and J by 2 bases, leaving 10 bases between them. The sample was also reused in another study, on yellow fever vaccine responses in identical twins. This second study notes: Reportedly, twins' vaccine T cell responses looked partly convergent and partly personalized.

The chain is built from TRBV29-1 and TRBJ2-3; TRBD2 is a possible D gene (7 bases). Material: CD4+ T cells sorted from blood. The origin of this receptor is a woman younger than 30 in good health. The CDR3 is CSGGGATDTQYF. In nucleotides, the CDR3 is TGCAGCGGGGGGGGGGCCACAGATACGCAGTATTTT.